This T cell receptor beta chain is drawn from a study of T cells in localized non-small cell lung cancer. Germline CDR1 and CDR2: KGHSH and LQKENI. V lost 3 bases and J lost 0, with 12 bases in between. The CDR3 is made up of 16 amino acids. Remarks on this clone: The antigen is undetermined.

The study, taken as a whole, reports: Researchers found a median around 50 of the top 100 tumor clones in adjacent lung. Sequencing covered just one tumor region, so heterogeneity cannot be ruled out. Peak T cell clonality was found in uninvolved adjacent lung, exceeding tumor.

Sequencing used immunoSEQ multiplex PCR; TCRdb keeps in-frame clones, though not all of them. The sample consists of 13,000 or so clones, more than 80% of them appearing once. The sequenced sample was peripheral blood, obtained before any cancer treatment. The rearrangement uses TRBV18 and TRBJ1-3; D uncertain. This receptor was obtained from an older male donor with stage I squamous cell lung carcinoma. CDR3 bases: TGTGCCAGCTCACCTCTCCGGCCAGCCTCTGGAAACACCATATATTTT. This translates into CASSPLRPASGNTIYF.